The 32 T cell receptor beta chains below come from one sample, sequenced in a study of T cells expressing NK-cell markers (dated by TCRdb to 2019 to 2021). Library preparation used 5' RACE. Sequencer: Illumina HiSeq 2000. With the reads reprocessed by TCRdb, a single entry stands for each CDR3 protein sequence and no DNA is reported. The data table for this sample lists fewer than 400,000 distinct CDR3 sequences. The ten top clones hold under 6.5% of the sample. The sample was blood T cells: a sorted CD56 or NKG2C T cell subset, CD4+ or CD8+ T cells, or bulk PBMC T cells (not recorded which). The receptors originated from a man aged 18-70 years in good health.

The chain joins TRBV2 to TRBJ2-1. The germline V gene encodes CDR1 SNHLY and CDR2 FYNNEI. This CDR3 is 13 amino acids long. CDR3 residues: CASSEFGLNEQFF.

The chain uses TRBV12-3 or TRBV12-4 and TRBJ2-3; with no DNA, the TCRdb D assignment of TRBD2 cannot be verified. The CDR3 runs 16 residues. CDR3 loop: CASSLIGRARPDTQYF.

The chain is built from TRBV5-1 and TRBJ2-1; TCRdb calls TRBD2, which cannot be checked without DNA. From germline, CDR1 is SGHRS and CDR2 YFSETQ. CDR3 length: 14 residues. This CDR3 reads CASSVQGLQDEQFF. The full variable domain, rest sourced from reference TRBV5-1 and TRBJ2-1, is KAGVTQTPRYLIKTRGQQVTLSCSPISGHRSVSWYQQTPGQGLQFLFEYFSETQRNKGNFPGRFSGRQFSNSRSEMNVSTLELGDSALYLCASSVQGLQDEQFFGPGTRLTVL.

J is TRBJ1-6 and V is TRBV12-3 or TRBV12-4; absent DNA, TCRdb's TRBD1 call cannot be checked. This CDR3 comprises 16 residues. CDR3 region: CASSLNSGQWNSPLHF.

This chain uses TRBV6-1 with TRBJ1-3; the D gene TCRdb calls, TRBD1, cannot be checked with no DNA. This CDR3 has 15 residues. The germline gives CDR1 MNHNS, CDR2 SASEGT. The CDR3 loop is CASSETGGDGNTIYF.

The V gene is TRBV2, the J gene TRBJ1-5; the D call of TRBD1 rests on TCRdb alone, since no DNA is present to check it. This CDR3 is 14 amino acids long. Germline V gene lookup returns CDR1 SNHLY and CDR2 FYNNEI. The CDR3 here is CASRTAGTEQPQHF.

The chain employs TRBV25-1 and TRBJ2-1; TCRdb outputs TRBD2, but without DNA this stays unchecked. This CDR3 has 16 amino acids. From germline, CDR1 is MGHDK and CDR2 SYGVNS. The CDR3 sequence is CASSELSSGGAGEQFF.

The rearrangement uses TRBV28 and TRBJ2-1; lacking DNA, the TRBD1 call made by TCRdb goes unchecked. The length of the CDR3 is 15 residues. Germline values: CDR1 MDHEN, CDR2 SYDVKM. CDR3 sequence: CASSASGTGYNEQFF.

This chain connects TRBV10-2 to TRBJ2-4. CDR3 size: 14 residues. Germline CDR1 reads WSHSY; CDR2 reads SAAADI. This CDR3 reads CASIEDLAKNIQYF.

The rearrangement uses TRBV6-1 and TRBJ2-4; the D call from TCRdb, TRBD1, cannot be confirmed without DNA. The germline gives CDR1 MNHNS, CDR2 SASEGT. The CDR3 loop spans 17 amino acids. This CDR3 reads CASSDTTGAGAKNIQYF.

The CDR3 sequence: CASSFSVSSYEQYF. The J gene is TRBJ2-7, the V gene TRBV12-3 or TRBV12-4. The length of the CDR3 is 14 residues.

This chain links TRBV11-2 with TRBJ2-5; checking the TCRdb D call of TRBD2 is not possible without DNA. The CDR3 consists of 15 residues. Germline lookup yields CDR1 SGHAT and CDR2 FQNNGV. The CDR3 reads CASSPVLAGEETQYF.

The CDR3 loop is CASSPSLGGPRRSNQPQHF. The J gene is TRBJ1-5, the V gene TRBV18; TCRdb lists TRBD1, though no DNA is available to test this call. The CDR3 length is 19 residues. Germline-derived CDR1 and CDR2 are KGHSH and LQKENI.

The V and J genes are TRBV7-9 and TRBJ1-4; without DNA, the TCRdb call of TRBD1 cannot be checked. CDR1 and CDR2 from the germline V gene are SEHNR and FQNEAQ (reference sequence). The CDR3 runs to 14 residues. CDR3 loop: CASSNPAGLKKLFF.

The CDR3 is CASSWRGGGRSAYNEQFF. V gene TRBV5-1 combines with J gene TRBJ2-1; the TCRdb D gene call, TRBD1, has no DNA to confirm it. The CDR3 contains 18 residues. The germline V gene has CDR1 SGHRS and CDR2 YFSETQ.

The chain carries TRBV18 and TRBJ2-7; TCRdb names TRBD1, which stays unverified in the absence of DNA. CDR3 length: 15 residues. Per the germline V gene, CDR1 is KGHSH and CDR2 is LQKENI. The CDR3 loop reads CASSLGTGLSDEQYF.

The chain joins TRBV3-1 to TRBJ2-5; TCRdb proposes TRBD2, but this gene call is untestable without DNA. Germline CDR1 LGHDT, CDR2 YNNKEL (reference sequence). This CDR3 is built from 18 residues. The CDR3 loop is CASSQVLAGVPYQETQYF.

This chain connects TRBV6-5 to TRBJ2-3; the D call from TCRdb, TRBD1, cannot be confirmed without DNA. The CDR3 is 16 residues long. The germline CDR1 and CDR2 sequences are MNHEY and SVGAGI. The chain's CDR3 is CASSYANRGFTDTQYF.

The chain recombines TRBV5-1 with TRBJ2-5. Per germline, CDR1 SGHRS and CDR2 YFSETQ. The CDR3 extends over 14 amino acids. This CDR3 reads CASSTSGSGETQYF.

The chain carries TRBV5-5 and TRBJ2-1; as DNA is missing, the TRBD1 call by TCRdb cannot be tested. CDR3 length: 16 amino acids. Germline CDR1 reads SGHKS; CDR2 reads YYEKEE (reference sequence). The CDR3 reads CASSSRQGAFYNEQFF.

V and J are TRBV12-3 or TRBV12-4 and TRBJ1-4; as DNA is missing, the TRBD1 call by TCRdb cannot be tested. CDR3 size: 15 residues. The CDR3 sequence: CASSWRGTGNEKLFF.

The chain links TRBV12-3 or TRBV12-4 to TRBJ2-7; TCRdb's assignment of TRBD2 cannot be checked, as there is no DNA. This CDR3 contains 18 residues. CDR3: CASSLATRGLAGGYEQYF.

The V gene is TRBV6-5, the J gene TRBJ2-1; TCRdb lists TRBD2, though no DNA is available to test this call. From germline, CDR1 is MNHEY and CDR2 SVGAGI. The CDR3 has 15 residues. CDR3 loop: CASTPAGGAYNEQFF.

The chain links TRBV4-1 to TRBJ2-1; there is no DNA to check the TCRdb D call of TRBD1. The CDR3 extends over 17 amino acids. The germline CDR1 and CDR2 sequences are MGHRA and YSYEKL. The CDR3 reads CASSHGPGTGDYNEQFF.

CDR3 protein: CASSFAIRTEGGYNEQFF. V is TRBV28 and J is TRBJ2-1; the D call of TRBD2 rests on TCRdb alone, since no DNA is present to check it. CDR3 length equals 18 residues. Germline values: CDR1 MDHEN, CDR2 SYDVKM.

V gene TRBV2 combines with J gene TRBJ2-6; no DNA is available, so the TRBD2 call from TCRdb remains unchecked. Germline CDR1 reads SNHLY; CDR2 reads FYNNEI. The CDR3 runs to 15 residues. CDR3 in amino acids: CASGGGVPGANVLTF.

This rearrangement joins TRBV6-1 to TRBJ2-7; with no DNA, the TCRdb D assignment of TRBD1 cannot be verified. The CDR3 loop spans 15 amino acids. Germline V CDR1 and CDR2: MNHNS, SASEGT. CDR3 protein: CASRAPGGGVYEQYF.

The rearrangement uses TRBV6-5 and TRBJ2-3; TCRdb proposes TRBD1, but this gene call is untestable without DNA. The CDR3 totals 15 residues. CDR1 is MNHEY and CDR2 is SVGAGI in the germline V gene. The CDR3 loop reads CASSSLTSGGGTQYF.

CDR3 sequence: CASSVGLGGRGNTGELFF. The chain recombines TRBV9 with TRBJ2-2; TCRdb returns TRBD2, unconfirmable since there is no DNA. Germline CDR1 is SGDLS and CDR2 is YYNGEE. This CDR3 spans 18 amino acids.

CDR3 residues: CASSSLQGPPPTDTQYF. This sequence joins TRBV5-1 and TRBJ2-3; TCRdb outputs TRBD1, but without DNA this stays unchecked. This CDR3 has 17 amino acids. CDR1 SGHRS and CDR2 YFSETQ come from the germline V gene. Using reference TRBV5-1 and TRBJ2-3 for the parts outside the CDR3, the full variable domain is KAGVTQTPRYLIKTRGQQVTLSCSPISGHRSVSWYQQTPGQGLQFLFEYFSETQRNKGNFPGRFSGRQFSNSRSEMNVSTLELGDSALYLCASSSLQGPPPTDTQYFGPGTRLTVL.

The V and J genes are TRBV6-2 or TRBV6-3 and TRBJ1-1; the D call of TRBD1 rests on TCRdb alone, since no DNA is present to check it. The CDR3 spans 18 residues. CDR1 and CDR2 (germline): MNHEY, SVGEGT. The CDR3 loop is CASSYIPPGALSYTEAFF.

This chain connects TRBV3-1 to TRBJ2-4; the D call of TRBD1 rests on TCRdb alone, since no DNA is present to check it. CDR3 length equals 14 residues. Looked up from germline, CDR1 is LGHDT and CDR2 is YNNKEL (reference sequence). The CDR3: CASSLVSGGGIQYF.